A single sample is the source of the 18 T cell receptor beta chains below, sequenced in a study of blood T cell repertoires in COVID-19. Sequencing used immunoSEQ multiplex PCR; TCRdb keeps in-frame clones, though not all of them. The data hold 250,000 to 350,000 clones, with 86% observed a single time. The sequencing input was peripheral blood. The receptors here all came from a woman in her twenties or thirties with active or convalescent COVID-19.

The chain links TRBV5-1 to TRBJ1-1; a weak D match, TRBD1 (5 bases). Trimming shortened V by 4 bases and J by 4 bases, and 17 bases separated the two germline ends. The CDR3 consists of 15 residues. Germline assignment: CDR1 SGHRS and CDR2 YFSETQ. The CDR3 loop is CASSPAATGGTEAFF. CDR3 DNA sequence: TGCGCCAGCAGCCCCGCCGCCACCGGGGGCACTGAAGCTTTCTTT.

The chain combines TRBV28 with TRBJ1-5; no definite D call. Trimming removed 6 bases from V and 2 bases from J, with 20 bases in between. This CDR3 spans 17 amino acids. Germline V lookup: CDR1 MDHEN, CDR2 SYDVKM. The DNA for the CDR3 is TGTGCCAGCAGGCCGGCCCCGAGAGTCGGGGGCAATCAGCCCCAGCATTTT. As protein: CASRPAPRVGGNQPQHF.

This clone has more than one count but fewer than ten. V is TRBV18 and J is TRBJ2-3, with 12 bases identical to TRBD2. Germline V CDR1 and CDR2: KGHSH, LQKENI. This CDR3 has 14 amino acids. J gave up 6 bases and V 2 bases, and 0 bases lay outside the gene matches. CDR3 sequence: CASSPGLAGDTQYF. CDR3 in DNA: TGTGCCAGCTCACCAGGACTAGCGGGGGATACGCAGTATTTT. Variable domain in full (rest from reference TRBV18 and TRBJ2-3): NAGVMQNPRHLVRRRGQEARLRCSPMKGHSHVYWYRQLPEEGLKFMVYLQKENIIDESGMPKERFSAEFPKEGPSILRIQQVVRGDSAAYFCASSPGLAGDTQYFGPGTRLTVL.

CDR3 nucleotide sequence: TGTGCCAGTACTAGGGGCGCCGAACAGGGGCCGAACACTGAAGCTTTCTTT. This gives the protein CASTRGAEQGPNTEAFF. The rearrangement links TRBV19 to TRBJ1-1, with 7 bases lining up with TRBD1. Germline V gene data show CDR1 as LNHDA and CDR2 as SQIVND (reference sequence). V was pared by 7 bases and J by 1 base, with 15 bases of the junction left unmatched. The CDR3 is 17 amino acids. Complete variable domain (other parts from reference TRBV19 and TRBJ1-1): DGGITQSPKYLFRKEGQNVTLSCEQNLNHDAMYWYRQDPGQGLRLIYYSQIVNDFQKGDIAEGYSVSREKKESFPLTVTSAQKNPTAFYLCASTRGAEQGPNTEAFFGQGTRLTVV.

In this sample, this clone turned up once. Here the CDR3 DNA reads TGTGCCAGCAGGACAGGGATTAATTCACCCCTCCACTTT. Translated, it gives CASRTGINSPLHF. The chain links TRBV12-3 or TRBV12-4 to TRBJ1-6; TRBD1 matches at 7 bases. This CDR3 region has 13 residues. V trimming: 6 bases; J trimming: 6 bases; junction bases outside the gene matches: 2.

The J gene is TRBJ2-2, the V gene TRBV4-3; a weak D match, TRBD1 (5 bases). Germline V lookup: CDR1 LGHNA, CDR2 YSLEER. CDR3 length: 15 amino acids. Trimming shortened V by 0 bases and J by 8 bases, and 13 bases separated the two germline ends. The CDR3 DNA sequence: TGCGCCAGCAGCCAAGATTCGGCAGGGCAGGGGGAGCTGTTTTTT. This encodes CASSQDSAGQGELFF.

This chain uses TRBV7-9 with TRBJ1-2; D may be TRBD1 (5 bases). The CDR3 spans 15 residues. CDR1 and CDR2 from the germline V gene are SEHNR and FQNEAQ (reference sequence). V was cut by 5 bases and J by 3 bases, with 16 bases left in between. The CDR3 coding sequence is TGTGCCAGCAGCCCTTTTGGGGGGTCAGACTATGGCTACACCTTC. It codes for CASSPFGGSDYGYTF.

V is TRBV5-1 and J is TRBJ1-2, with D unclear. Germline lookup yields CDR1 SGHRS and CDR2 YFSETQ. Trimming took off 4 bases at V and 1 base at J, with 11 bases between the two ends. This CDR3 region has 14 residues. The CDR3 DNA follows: TGCGCCAGCAGCCCCACGACTAATAACTATGGCTACACCTTC. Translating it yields CASSPTTNNYGYTF.

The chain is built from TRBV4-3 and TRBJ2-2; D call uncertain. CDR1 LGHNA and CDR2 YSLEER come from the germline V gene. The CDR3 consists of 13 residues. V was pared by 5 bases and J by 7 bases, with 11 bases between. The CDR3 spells CASSSRLGGELFF. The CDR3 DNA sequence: TGCGCCAGCAGCTCCCGACTGGGCGGGGAGCTGTTTTTT.

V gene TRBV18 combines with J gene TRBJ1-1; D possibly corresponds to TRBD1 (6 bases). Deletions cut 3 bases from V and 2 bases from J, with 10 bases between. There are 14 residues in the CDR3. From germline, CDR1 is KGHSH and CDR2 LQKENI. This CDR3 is CASSPDGGNTEAFF. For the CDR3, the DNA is TGTGCCAGCTCACCGGATGGGGGCAACACTGAAGCTTTCTTT.

The CDR3 sequence is CASSKGEGQKGTNTIYF. The CDR3 nucleotides are TGTGCCAGCAGCAAAGGAGAGGGACAGAAGGGAACGAACACCATATATTTT. The V call is TRBV21-1, the J call TRBJ1-3; no DNA check was done on the table's D call, TRBD1. TRBV21-1 corresponds to a pseudogene. This CDR3 has 17 residues.

This chain's CDR3 is CATSGGGVTDTQYF. The CDR3 DNA is TGTGCCACCTCTGGGGGAGGAGTCACAGATACGCAGTATTTT. The genes are TRBV10-3 and TRBJ2-3; D is possibly TRBD2 (6 bases). This CDR3 is built from 14 residues. Germline-derived CDR1 and CDR2 are ENHRY and SYGVKD. V was trimmed by 10 bases and J by 2 bases, leaving 16 bases between them.

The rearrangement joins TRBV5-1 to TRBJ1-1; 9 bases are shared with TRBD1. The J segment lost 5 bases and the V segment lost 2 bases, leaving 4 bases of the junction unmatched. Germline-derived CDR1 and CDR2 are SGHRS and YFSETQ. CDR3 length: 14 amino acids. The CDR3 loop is CASSFRDRETEAFF. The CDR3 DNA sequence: TGCGCCAGCAGCTTCCGGGACAGGGAGACTGAAGCTTTCTTT.

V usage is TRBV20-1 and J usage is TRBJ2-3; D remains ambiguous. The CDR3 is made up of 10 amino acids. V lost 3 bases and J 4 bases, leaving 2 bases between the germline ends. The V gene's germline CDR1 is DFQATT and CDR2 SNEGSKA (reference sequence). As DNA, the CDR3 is TGCAGTGCTAGCTCAGATACGCAGTATTTT. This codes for CSASSDTQYF.

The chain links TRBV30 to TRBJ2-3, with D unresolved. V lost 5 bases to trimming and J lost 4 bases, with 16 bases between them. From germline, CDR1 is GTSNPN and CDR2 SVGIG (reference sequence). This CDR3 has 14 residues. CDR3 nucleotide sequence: TGTGCCTGGGCCCTCCCTCCAAGAGCAGATACGCAGTATTTT. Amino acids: CAWALPPRADTQYF. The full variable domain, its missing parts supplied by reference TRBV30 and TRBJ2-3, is SQTIHQWPATLVQPVGSPLSLECTVEGTSNPNLYWYRQAAGRGLQLLFYSVGIGQISSEVPQNLSASRPQDRQFILSSKKLLLSDSGFYLCAWALPPRADTQYFGPGTRLTVL.

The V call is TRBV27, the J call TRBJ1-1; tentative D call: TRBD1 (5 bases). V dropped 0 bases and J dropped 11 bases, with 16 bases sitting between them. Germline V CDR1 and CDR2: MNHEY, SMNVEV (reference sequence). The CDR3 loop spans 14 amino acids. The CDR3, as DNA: TGTGCCAGCAGTTTATCAGGGGCCAAAGGCAATGCTTTCTTT. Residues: CASSLSGAKGNAFF.

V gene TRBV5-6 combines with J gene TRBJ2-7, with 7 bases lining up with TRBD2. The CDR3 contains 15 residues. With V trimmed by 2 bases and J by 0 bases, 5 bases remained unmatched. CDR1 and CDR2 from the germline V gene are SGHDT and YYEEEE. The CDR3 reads CASSFSGPYSYEQYF. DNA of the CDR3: TGTGCCAGCAGCTTTAGCGGGCCCTACTCCTACGAGCAGTACTTC.

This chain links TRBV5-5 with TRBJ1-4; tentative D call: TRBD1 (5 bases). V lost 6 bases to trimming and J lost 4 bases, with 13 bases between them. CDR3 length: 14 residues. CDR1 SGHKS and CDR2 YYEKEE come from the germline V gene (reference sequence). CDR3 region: CASTLGGDNEKLFF. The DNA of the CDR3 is TGTGCCAGCACCCTTGGGGGGGATAATGAAAAACTGTTTTTT.